This TCR beta chain was sequenced for a study of cytomegalovirus exposure and HLA in healthy donors. The CDR3 contains 14 residues. Germline V gene sequence: CDR1 SGHDT, CDR2 YYEEEE. V shed 1 base and J shed 3 bases, with 11 bases lying between them. Study-wide findings and caveats: TCR beta V- and J-gene trimming, according to a later analysis, was linked to a missense DCLRE1C variant.

This clone occurred a few times. Its antigen is unidentified. Amplification used 60 Vbeta primers and 13 Jbeta primers. Data came from immunoSEQ multiplex PCR; TCRdb stores just in-frame clones and leaves some out. Here the sample spans about 150,000 clones, 74% being singletons. Sample: PBMCs. V gene TRBV5-6 combines with J gene TRBJ2-7, with TRBD1 as a possible D gene (5 bases). The TCR originated in a man between 18 and 29 years old in good health and CMV-seropositive. CDR3 in amino acids: CASSLPGLRYEQYF. The DNA of the CDR3 is TGTGCCAGCAGCTTGCCAGGGCTCCGCTACGAGCAGTACTTC. The entire variable domain, with the rest obtained from reference TRBV5-6 and TRBJ2-7, is as follows: DAGVTQSPTHLIKTRGQQVTLRCSPKSGHDTVSWYQQALGQGPQFIFQYYEEEERQRGNFPDRFSGHQFPNYSSELNVNALLLGDSALYLCASSLPGLRYEQYFGPGTRLTVT.